The rows below give T cell receptor beta chains drawn from one sample of a study of blood T cell repertoires in COVID-19. Sequenced by immunoSEQ multiplex PCR; TCRdb stores in-frame clones only, minus some. The sample includes some 150,000 clones, about 86% of them seen just once. The sample taken for sequencing was peripheral blood. These receptors were taken from a woman in her sixties or seventies with acute or convalescent COVID-19. Both conserved end residues are part of each CDR3. Each record gives: clone size, V gene, D gene, J gene, CDR3 DNA, CDR3 protein. A D gene is named only where the DNA matches it firmly. Size is stated for part of the rows, as once, few or many counts, or as a class when the clone is expanded.

once,TRBV19,TRBD2,TRBJ2-1,TGTGCCAGTAGTATGGCACTAGCGGCCTACAATGAGCAGTTCTTC,CASSMALAAYNEQFF
-,TRBV7-9,TRBD2,TRBJ2-7,TGTGCCAGCAGCTTTCTAGCGGGAACCTACGAGCAGTACTTC,CASSFLAGTYEQYF
-,TRBV5-4,-,TRBJ2-7,TGTGCCAGCAGCTTGGAACTCCAGGCCTACGAGCAGTACTTC,CASSLELQAYEQYF
-,TRBV28,-,TRBJ1-5,TGTGCCAGCAGTTTACAGGATCAGCCCCAGCATTTT,CASSLQDQPQHF
-,TRBV5-1,TRBD1,TRBJ2-7,TGCGCCAGCAGCCTCAACCGGGACAGGGGGCCCTACGAGCAGTACTTC,CASSLNRDRGPYEQYF
-,TRBV12-3/TRBV12-4,-,TRBJ1-1,TGTGCCAGCAGTTTAGAGGGGTCGGTAGCTTTCTTT,CASSLEGSVAFF
-,TRBV18,TRBD1,TRBJ2-1,TGTGCCAGCTCGACCGGGACAGCCTACAATGAGCAGTTCTTC,CASSTGTAYNEQFF
-,TRBV10-3,TRBD1,TRBJ1-5,TGTGCCATCAGGGGACAGGGAAACAATCAGCCCCAGCATTTT,CAIRGQGNNQPQHF
-,TRBV6-5,TRBD1,TRBJ1-4,TGTGCCAGCAGTAGGGACAGGGGGCAGCAAGAAAAACTGTTTTTT,CASSRDRGQQEKLFF
-,TRBV2,TRBD2,TRBJ2-1,TGTGCCAGCAGAACCGGGACTAGCGTGTTCGGGAACAACAATGAGCAGTTCTTC,CASRTGTSVFGNNNEQFF
-,TRBV7-2,-,TRBJ1-1,TGTGCCAGCAGCTTTATAGGAGGACCCAACACTGAAGCTTTCTTT,CASSFIGGPNTEAFF
-,TRBV24-1,-,TRBJ1-5,TGTGCCACCAGTGTAGGGGGCAATCAGCCCCAGCATTTT,CATSVGGNQPQHF
-,TRBV6-5,-,TRBJ1-2,TGTGCCAGCAGTTACTCAGGGGTTAACTATGGCTACACCTTC,CASSYSGVNYGYTF
few,TRBV14,-,TRBJ2-4,TGTGCCAGCAGGGGGGCCGCCGGCATTCAGTACTTC,CASRGAAGIQYF
once,TRBV7-2,-,TRBJ2-7,TGTGCCAGCAGCTCGCGCGGGGATTGGGACGAGCAGTACTTC,CASSSRGDWDEQYF
-,TRBV30,-,TRBJ2-7,TGTGCCTGGAGTGTATGGGACAAGGTGCAGCAGTACTTC,CAWSVWDKVQQYF
once,TRBV6-1,TRBD1,TRBJ1-4,TGTGCCAGCAGCGAAGGGATAGGACAGGGGGTGGGAAAACTGTTTTTT,CASSEGIGQGVGKLFF
-,TRBV27,TRBD2,TRBJ2-1,TGTGCCAGCAGTTTAATAGGGGAGGCGGGAGTTCGAATAAATGAGCAGTTCTTC,CASSLIGEAGVRINEQFF
-,TRBV18,TRBD1,TRBJ1-5,TGTGCCAGCTCAGCCGACAGGGGGAGCAATCAGCCCCAGCATTTT,CASSADRGSNQPQHF
-,TRBV25-1,TRBD2,TRBJ2-1,TGTGCCAGCACCTCACCTAGCGGGAGAGATGAGCAGTTCTTC,CASTSPSGRDEQFF
-,TRBV27,-,TRBJ2-7,TGTGCCAGCAGTTTATCGAACGGGTACGAGCAGTACTTC,CASSLSNGYEQYF
-,TRBV19,TRBD1,TRBJ1-5,TGTGCCAGTACGACTACAGGGGGTACGAATCAGCCCCAGCATTTT,CASTTTGGTNQPQHF
-,TRBV9,-,TRBJ1-1,TGTGCCAGCAGCGTAGCTACGAGGGAAACTGAAGCTTTCTTT,CASSVATRETEAFF
-,TRBV12-5,-,TRBJ2-7,TGTGCTAGTGGTTTGTTCGAGGGAAACGAGCAGTACTTC,CASGLFEGNEQYF
-,TRBV19,-,TRBJ2-1,TGTGCCAGTAGTACCCCCGGACAGTTCTACAATGAGCAGTTCTTC,CASSTPGQFYNEQFF
-,TRBV19,-,TRBJ1-4,TGTGCCAGTAGTATAGGGGGCGCGAGTAATGAAAAACTGTTTTTT,CASSIGGASNEKLFF
-,TRBV28,TRBD1,TRBJ1-2,TGTGCCAGCAGTACCCGACAGGGGACCTATGGCTACACCTTC,CASSTRQGTYGYTF
-,TRBV6-5,-,TRBJ1-2,TGTGCCAGCAGTTGGACAGCCAAAGGGTCCTATGGCTACACCTTC,CASSWTAKGSYGYTF
-,TRBV7-6,-,TRBJ1-3,TGTGCCAGCAGCATAGAGGAGGGGTTTAGTAACACCATATATTTT,CASSIEEGFSNTIYF
-,TRBV9,-,TRBJ1-5,TGTGCCAGCAGCGTAGGGCAGAATCAGCCCCAGCATTTT,CASSVGQNQPQHF
-,TRBV7-9,-,TRBJ1-2,TGTGCCAGCAGCTCGCTGGACAGAGCTAACTATGGCTACACCTTC,CASSSLDRANYGYTF
-,TRBV4-1,TRBD1,TRBJ1-2,TGCGCCAGCAGCCAAGTCCCAGGGGGCGGTGACTATGGCTACACCTTC,CASSQVPGGGDYGYTF
-,TRBV6-6,TRBD1,TRBJ1-5,TGTGCCAGCAGTCCTCACCGGACAGGGGCGGGCAATCAGCCCCAGCATTTT,CASSPHRTGAGNQPQHF
-,TRBV6-5,-,TRBJ1-5,TGTGCCAGCAGTTACTCAGGGGACAATCAGCCCCAGCATTTT,CASSYSGDNQPQHF
-,TRBV4-1,-,TRBJ2-7,TGCGCCAGCAGCCAAGAAAGCGGACAGCCCTACGAGCAGTACTTC,CASSQESGQPYEQYF
-,TRBV3-1/TRBV3-2,TRBD1,TRBJ1-2,TGTGCCAGCAGCCTACCGGACAGGGGAGGCTACACCTTC,CASSLPDRGGYTF
-,TRBV6-2/TRBV6-3,TRBD1,TRBJ2-1,TGTGCCAGCAGTTACCCCCAAACCGGGACAGGGGAAGGGGATGAGCAGTTCTTC,CASSYPQTGTGEGDEQFF
-,TRBV4-1,-,TRBJ2-3,TGCGCCAGCAGCCAAGCTATTACCCTCGTCACAGATACGCAGTATTTT,CASSQAITLVTDTQYF
-,TRBV2,TRBD2,TRBJ2-7,TGTGCCAGCAGAGTAAGCGGGAGAAGCCGGGGCGAGCAGTACTTC,CASRVSGRSRGEQYF
-,TRBV28,-,TRBJ2-6,TGTGCCAGCAGTCGCGGTTTAACTGGGGCCAACGTCCTGACTTTC,CASSRGLTGANVLTF